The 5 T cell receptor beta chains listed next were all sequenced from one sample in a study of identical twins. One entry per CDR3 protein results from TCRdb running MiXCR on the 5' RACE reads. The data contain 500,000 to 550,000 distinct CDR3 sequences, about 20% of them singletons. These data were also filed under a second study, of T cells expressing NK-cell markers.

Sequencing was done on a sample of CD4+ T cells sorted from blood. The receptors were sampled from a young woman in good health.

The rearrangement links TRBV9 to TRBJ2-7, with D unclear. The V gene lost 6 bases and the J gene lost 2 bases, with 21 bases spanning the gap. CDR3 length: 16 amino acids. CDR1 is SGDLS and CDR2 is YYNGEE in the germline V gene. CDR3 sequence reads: CASTFWTSTPPYEQYF. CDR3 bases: TGTGCCAGCACATTCTGGACCTCCACACCACCCTACGAGCAGTACTTC. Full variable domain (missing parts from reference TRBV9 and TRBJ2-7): DSGVTQTPKHLITATGQRVTLRCSPRSGDLSVYWYQQSLDQGLQFLIQYYNGEERAKGNILERFSAQQFPDLHSELNLSSLELGDSALYFCASTFWTSTPPYEQYFGPGTRLTVT.

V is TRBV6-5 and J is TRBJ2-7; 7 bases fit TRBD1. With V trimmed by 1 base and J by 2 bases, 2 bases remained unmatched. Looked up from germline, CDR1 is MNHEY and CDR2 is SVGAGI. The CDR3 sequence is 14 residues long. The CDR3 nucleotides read TGTGCCAGCAGTTACTGGGACAGAGCCTACGAGCAGTACTTC. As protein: CASSYWDRAYEQYF.

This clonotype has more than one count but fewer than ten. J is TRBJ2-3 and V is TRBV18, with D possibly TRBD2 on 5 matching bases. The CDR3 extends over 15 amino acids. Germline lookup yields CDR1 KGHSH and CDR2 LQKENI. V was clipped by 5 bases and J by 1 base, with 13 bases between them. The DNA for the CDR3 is TGTGCCAGCTCATGGACTGTCGACGGCACAGATACGCAGTATTTT. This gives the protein CASSWTVDGTDTQYF.

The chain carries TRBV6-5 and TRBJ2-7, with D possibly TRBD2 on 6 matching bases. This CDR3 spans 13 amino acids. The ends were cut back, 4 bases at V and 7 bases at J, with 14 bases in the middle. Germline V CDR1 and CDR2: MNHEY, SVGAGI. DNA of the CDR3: TGTGCCAGCAGTTCGGGGCTTGGGGGGGAGCAGTACTTC. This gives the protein CASSSGLGGEQYF.

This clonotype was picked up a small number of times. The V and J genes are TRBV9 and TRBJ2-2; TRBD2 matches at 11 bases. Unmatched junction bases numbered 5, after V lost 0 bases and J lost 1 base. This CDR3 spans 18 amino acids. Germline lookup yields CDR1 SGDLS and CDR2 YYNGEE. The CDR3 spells CASSVGPTSGKNTGELFF. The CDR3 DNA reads TGTGCCAGCAGCGTAGGTCCGACTAGCGGGAAGAACACCGGGGAGCTGTTTTTT.